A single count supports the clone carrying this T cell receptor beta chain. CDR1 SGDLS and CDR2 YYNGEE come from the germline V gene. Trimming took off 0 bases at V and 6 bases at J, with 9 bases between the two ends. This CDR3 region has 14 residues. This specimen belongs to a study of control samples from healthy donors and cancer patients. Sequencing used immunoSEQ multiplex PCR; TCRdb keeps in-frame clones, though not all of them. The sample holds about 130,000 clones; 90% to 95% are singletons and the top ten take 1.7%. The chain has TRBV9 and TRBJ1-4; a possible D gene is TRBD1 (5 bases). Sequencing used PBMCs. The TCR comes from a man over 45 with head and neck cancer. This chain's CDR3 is CASSVGGMDEKLFF. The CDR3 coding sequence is TGTGCCAGCAGCGTAGGGGGGATGGATGAAAAACTGTTTTTT. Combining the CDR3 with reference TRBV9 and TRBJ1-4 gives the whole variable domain DSGVTQTPKHLITATGQRVTLRCSPRSGDLSVYWYQQSLDQGLQFLIQYYNGEERAKGNILERFSAQQFPDLHSELNLSSLELGDSALYFCASSVGGMDEKLFFGSGTQLSVL.